These 21 T cell receptor beta chains share one sample of origin, sequenced in a study of blood T cell repertoires in COVID-19. Using immunoSEQ multiplex PCR, the repertoire was profiled, and TCRdb retains in-frame clones only, with some absent. The sample contains fewer than 500,000 clones, about 85% of which appear only once. The sequencing sample was made of PBMCs or T cells enriched from blood (not recorded which). These receptor sequences come from a woman aged 18-30 years with acute COVID-19.

The rearrangement joins TRBV6-5 to TRBJ2-7; 8 nucleotides agree with TRBD2. With 6 bases clipped from V and 3 bases from J, the junction kept 7 bases outside the gene matches. Germline loops: CDR1 MNHEY, CDR2 SVGAGI. The length of the CDR3 is 14 residues. As DNA, the CDR3 is TGTGCCAGCAGACGGCTAGCGGGCTTCTACGAGCAGTACTTC. It specifies CASRRLAGFYEQYF.

This clone was found once. The J gene is TRBJ1-1, the V gene TRBV3-1 (or the pseudogene TRBV3-2); the match to TRBD1 covers 8 bases. This CDR3 region has 13 residues. Losses at the gene ends were 5 bases for V and 3 bases for J; bases not matched to a gene: 2. Germline V gene data show CDR1 as LGHDT and CDR2 as YNNKEL (reference sequence). For the CDR3, the DNA is TGTGCCAGCAGCTCGACAGGGGACACTGAAGCTTTCTTT. Amino acid sequence: CASSSTGDTEAFF.

The chain carries TRBV2 and TRBJ2-5; TRBD2 agrees at 15 bases. The trim removed 8 bases at V and 5 bases at J, leaving 6 bases unmatched. CDR3 size: 15 residues. Germline lookup yields CDR1 SNHLY and CDR2 FYNNEI. CDR3 DNA sequence: TGTGCCAGCGGTCAAGGACTAGCGGGAGGGGAGACCCAGTACTTC. Protein product: CASGQGLAGGETQYF.

The V call is TRBV15, the J call TRBJ2-2; D is uncertain. The CDR3 covers 16 residues. V lost 0 bases, J lost 0 bases, and 8 bases lay in between. The germline V gene has CDR1 LNHNV and CDR2 YYDKDF (reference sequence). The CDR3 is CATSRDPRANTGELFF. For the CDR3, the DNA is TGTGCCACCAGCAGAGATCCACGAGCGAACACCGGGGAGCTGTTTTTT.

The chain uses TRBV15 and TRBJ2-7; 10 nucleotides align to TRBD1. Germline assignment: CDR1 LNHNV and CDR2 YYDKDF (reference sequence). There are 14 residues in the CDR3. V shed 5 bases, J shed 7 bases, and the junction held 8 bases outside the gene matches. The CDR3 protein is CATSRDRGASEQYF. CDR3 bases: TGTGCCACCAGCCGGGACAGGGGTGCGAGTGAGCAGTACTTC. Supplemented by reference TRBV15 and TRBJ2-7, the full variable domain reads DAMVIQNPRYQVTQFGKPVTLSCSQTLNHNVMYWYQQKSSQAPKLLFHYYDKDFNNEADTPDNFQSRRPNTSFCFLDIRSPGLGDTAMYLCATSRDRGASEQYFGPGTRLTVT.

This sequence joins TRBV11-2 and TRBJ2-5; 8 bases line up with TRBD1. The CDR3 length is 14 residues. Germline CDR1 is SGHAT and CDR2 is FQNNGV. V dropped 5 bases and J dropped 1; count of bases not matched to a gene: 3. The CDR3 nucleotides read TGTGCCAGCAGCGCGGGACAGGCCCAAGAGACCCAGTACTTC. It codes for CASSAGQAQETQYF.

This clone was seen once. The V and J genes are TRBV7-9 and TRBJ2-1, with 7 nucleotides matching TRBD1. The CDR3 consists of 16 residues. The germline V gene has CDR1 SEHNR and CDR2 FQNEAQ (reference sequence). The V and J ends lost 6 bases and 0 bases, in that order; junction bases with no gene match: 8. The CDR3 nucleotides read TGTGCCAGCAGACCGGGACAGAGAAGCTCCTACAATGAGCAGTTCTTC. Amino acids: CASRPGQRSSYNEQFF.

The chain couples TRBV27 to TRBJ1-2; TRBD1 might be the D (6 bases). The CDR3 runs 15 residues. The V and J ends lost 5 bases and 8 bases respectively, with 21 bases between them. Germline V CDR1 and CDR2: MNHEY, SMNVEV (reference sequence). The CDR3: CASSLKDGGARGYTF. The CDR3 DNA is TGTGCCAGCAGTCTCAAAGATGGGGGGGCAAGGGGCTACACCTTC.

The gene calls are TRBV5-1 and TRBJ2-1; no clear D. The V gene lost 1 base and the J gene lost 9 bases, with 17 bases spanning the gap. The germline gives CDR1 SGHRS, CDR2 YFSETQ. CDR3 length: 15 amino acids. CDR3 coding DNA: TGCGCCAGCAGCTTGTCGGTGGATAGCCGTGGTGAGCAGTTCTTC. Its translation is CASSLSVDSRGEQFF.

This chain links TRBV15 with TRBJ1-2, with 8 bases lining up with TRBD1. Germline lookup yields CDR1 LNHNV and CDR2 YYDKDF (reference sequence). Losses at the gene ends were 2 bases for V and 2 bases for J; bases not matched to a gene: 4. The CDR3 contains 15 residues. The CDR3 nucleotides are TGTGCCACCAGCAGACGGACAGGGTCGAACTATGGCTACACCTTC. Protein: CATSRRTGSNYGYTF.

The chain couples TRBV27 to TRBJ2-7, with D tentatively TRBD1 (5 bases). V dropped 5 bases and J dropped 9 bases, with 11 bases sitting between them. The CDR3 contains 11 residues. Looked up from germline, CDR1 is MNHEY and CDR2 is SMNVEV (reference sequence). DNA for the CDR3: TGTGCCAGCAGTGGCAGGGATTGGCAGTACTTC. Protein sequence: CASSGRDWQYF.

CDR3 amino acids: CAWSVTSGGYEQYF. CDR3 in DNA: TGTGCCTGGAGTGTAACTAGCGGGGGCTACGAGCAGTACTTC. The V call is TRBV30, the J call TRBJ2-7, with TRBD2 matching 11 bases. The CDR3 has 14 residues. The junction had 1 base not matched to a gene; V was cut back by 0 bases and J by 3 bases. Germline V gives CDR1 GTSNPN, CDR2 SVGIG (reference sequence).

This rearrangement joins TRBV7-3 to TRBJ1-4; 9 positions match TRBD1. J lost 8 bases, V lost 5 bases, and 12 bases had no gene match. Germline values: CDR1 SGHTA, CDR2 FQGTGA. This CDR3 comprises 16 residues. CDR3 coding DNA: TGTGCCAGCAGCGCCGTGACAGGGGGGTTTGGCGAAAAACTGTTTTTT. Amino acid sequence: CASSAVTGGFGEKLFF.

The chain links TRBV6-1 to TRBJ2-7; 10 bases match TRBD2. CDR3 size: 15 residues. Germline V gives CDR1 MNHNS, CDR2 SASEGT. Unmatched junction bases numbered 1, after V lost 1 base and J lost 1 base. Written as DNA, the CDR3 is TGTGCCAGCAGTGAAGATAGCGGGGGGTCCTACGAGCAGTACTTC. Translating it yields CASSEDSGGSYEQYF.

This sequence joins TRBV18 and TRBJ1-4; 8 nucleotides line up with TRBD1. The CDR3 length is 15 residues. The ends lost 5 bases at V and 4 bases at J; junction bases unmatched: 6. Per germline, CDR1 KGHSH and CDR2 LQKENI. The CDR3 DNA reads as TGTGCCAGCTCAGCCCGGGACAGGTTTAATGAAAAACTGTTTTTT. It is translated as CASSARDRFNEKLFF.

The chain employs TRBV13 and TRBJ2-5; D is possibly TRBD2 (6 bases). V was pared by 5 bases and J by 4 bases, with 11 bases between. The CDR3 extends over 13 amino acids. Germline loops: CDR1 PRHDT, CDR2 FYEKMQ (reference sequence). This chain's CDR3 is CASSPEGSETQYF. The CDR3 bases are TGTGCCAGCAGCCCGGAGGGGTCAGAGACCCAGTACTTC. Together with reference TRBV13 and TRBJ2-5, the CDR3 gives the full variable domain: AAGVIQSPRHLIKEKRETATLKCYPIPRHDTVYWYQQGPGQDPQFLISFYEKMQSDKGSIPDRFSAQQFSDYHSELNMSSLELGDSALYFCASSPEGSETQYFGPGTRLLVL.

This clone was observed a single time. The rearrangement uses TRBV5-5 and TRBJ2-3; 10 bases match TRBD2. The CDR3 is made up of 15 amino acids. Germline trimming cut 4 bases from V and 6 bases from J; bases unmatched to any gene: 8. Germline loops: CDR1 SGHKS, CDR2 YYEKEE (reference sequence). CDR3 protein: CASSILAGVVDTQYF. The CDR3, as DNA: TGTGCCAGCAGCATCCTAGCGGGAGTGGTGGATACGCAGTATTTT.

The chain couples TRBV2 to TRBJ1-6; D gene unclear. The CDR3 has 13 residues. In germline, CDR1 is SNHLY, CDR2 FYNNEI. The ends were cut back, 6 bases at V and 9 bases at J, with 12 bases in the middle. The CDR3 spells CASREGGGSPLHF. The CDR3 DNA follows: TGTGCCAGCAGAGAGGGTGGCGGTTCACCCCTCCACTTT. The full variable domain, completed using reference TRBV2 and TRBJ1-6, is EPEVTQTPSHQVTQMGQEVILRCVPISNHLYFYWYRQILGQKVEFLVSFYNNEISEKSEIFDDQFSVERPDGSNFTLKIRSTKLEDSAMYFCASREGGGSPLHFGNGTRLTVT.

The chain uses TRBV11-2 and TRBJ1-2; no firm D call. Trimming removed 5 bases at V and 7 bases at J, with 14 bases between. Germline V CDR1 and CDR2: SGHAT, FQNNGV. This CDR3 has 13 residues. CDR3 DNA: TGTGCCAGCAGCACCCAGTTGGTTTCTGGCTACACCTTC. Protein product: CASSTQLVSGYTF.

The genes are TRBV3-1 (or the pseudogene TRBV3-2) and TRBJ2-5, with D tentatively TRBD1 (5 bases). Germline lookup yields CDR1 LGHDT and CDR2 YNNKEL (reference sequence). This CDR3 comprises 14 residues. Trimming took off 5 bases at V and 0 bases at J, with 10 bases between the two ends. CDR3 amino acids: CASSSDSYQETQYF. The CDR3 bases are TGTGCCAGCAGCTCCGACAGCTACCAAGAGACCCAGTACTTC.

V and J are TRBV27 and TRBJ2-5; TRBD2 matches 8 bases. The CDR3 length is 16 residues. Per the germline V gene, CDR1 is MNHEY and CDR2 is SMNVEV (reference sequence). Trimming cost V 0 bases and J 4 bases; bases outside gene matches: 7. CDR3 loop: CASSLSGRALVETQYF. The CDR3 region has the DNA TGTGCCAGCAGTTTATCCGGGAGGGCCCTCGTAGAGACCCAGTACTTC.